This TCR beta chain was recovered during a study of cytomegalovirus exposure and HLA in healthy donors. Whole-study context: A preliminary data release comprised about 85 million unique TCRs obtained from HLA-typed donors. Study observations and caveats: TCR beta sequences reportedly predicted most subjects' HLA-A and HLA-B alleles accurately.

For this clone: The antigen is undetermined.

PCR was performed using 60 Vbeta and 13 Jbeta primers. The repertoire was sequenced with immunoSEQ multiplex PCR; TCRdb's copy has only in-frame clones and lacks some. The profile shows a few hundred thousand clones, about 86% of them singletons. The J segment lost 4 bases and the V segment lost 3 bases, leaving 5 bases of the junction unmatched. The germline V gene has CDR1 SGHDN and CDR2 FVKESK. The CDR3 loop spans 17 amino acids. The sequencing input was PBMCs. V is TRBV14 and J is TRBJ2-6; TRBD1 matches at 11 bases. The sequence came from a woman in her sixties or seventies in good health and CMV-seropositive. The CDR3 DNA reads TGTGCCAGCAGCCAGGACAGGGGGCCATCGGGGGCCAACGTCCTGACTTTC. Amino acids: CASSQDRGPSGANVLTF.